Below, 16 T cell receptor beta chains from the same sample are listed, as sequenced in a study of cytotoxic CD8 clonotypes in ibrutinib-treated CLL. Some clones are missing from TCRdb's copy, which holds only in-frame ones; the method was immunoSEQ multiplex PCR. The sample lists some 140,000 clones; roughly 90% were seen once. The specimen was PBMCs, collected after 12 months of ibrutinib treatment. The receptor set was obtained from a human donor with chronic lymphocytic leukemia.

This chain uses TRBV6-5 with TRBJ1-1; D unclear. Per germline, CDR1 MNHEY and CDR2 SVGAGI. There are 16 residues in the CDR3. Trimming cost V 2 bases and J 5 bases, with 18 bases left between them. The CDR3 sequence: CASSYTDPSFGTEAFF. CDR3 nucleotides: TGTGCCAGCAGTTACACCGACCCGAGCTTCGGGACTGAAGCTTTCTTT.

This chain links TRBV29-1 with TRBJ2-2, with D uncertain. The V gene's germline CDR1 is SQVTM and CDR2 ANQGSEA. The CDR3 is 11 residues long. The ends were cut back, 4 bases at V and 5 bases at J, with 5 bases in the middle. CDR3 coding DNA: TGCAGCGTTGCAGTTACCGGGGAGCTGTTTTTT. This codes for CSVAVTGELFF.

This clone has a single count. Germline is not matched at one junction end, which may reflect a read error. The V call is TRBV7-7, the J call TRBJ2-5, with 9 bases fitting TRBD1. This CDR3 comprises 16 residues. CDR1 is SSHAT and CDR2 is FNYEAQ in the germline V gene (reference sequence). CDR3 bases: TGTGCTAGCAGCCTAGGCATGGGGACAGGGAAAGAGACCCAGTACTTC. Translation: CASSLGMGTGKETQYF.

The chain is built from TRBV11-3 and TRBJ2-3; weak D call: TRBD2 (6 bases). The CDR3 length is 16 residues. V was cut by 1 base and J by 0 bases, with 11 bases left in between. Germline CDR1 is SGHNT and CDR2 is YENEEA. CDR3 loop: CASSLGRGKSTDTQYF. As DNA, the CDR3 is TGTGCCAGCAGCTTAGGTCGCGGGAAAAGCACAGATACGCAGTATTTT.

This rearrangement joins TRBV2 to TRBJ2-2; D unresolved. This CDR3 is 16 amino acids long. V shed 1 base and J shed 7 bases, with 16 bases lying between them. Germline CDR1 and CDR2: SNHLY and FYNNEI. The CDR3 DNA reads TGTGCCAGCAGTGAAGAGGAACAGAGATCGGGCGGGGAGCTGTTTTTT. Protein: CASSEEEQRSGGELFF.

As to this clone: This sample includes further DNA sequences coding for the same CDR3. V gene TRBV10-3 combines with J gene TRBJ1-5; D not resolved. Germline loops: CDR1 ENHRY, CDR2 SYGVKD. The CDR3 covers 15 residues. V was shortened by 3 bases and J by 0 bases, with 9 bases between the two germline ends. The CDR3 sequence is CAISDSTSSNQPQHF. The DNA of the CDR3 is TGTGCCATCAGTGATTCGACGTCTAGCAATCAGCCCCAGCATTTT.

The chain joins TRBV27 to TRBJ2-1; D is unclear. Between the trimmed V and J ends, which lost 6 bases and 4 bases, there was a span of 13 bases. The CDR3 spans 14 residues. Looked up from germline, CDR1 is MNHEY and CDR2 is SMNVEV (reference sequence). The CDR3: CASSSKWGYNEQFF. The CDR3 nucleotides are TGTGCCAGCAGCTCTAAGTGGGGTTACAATGAGCAGTTCTTC.

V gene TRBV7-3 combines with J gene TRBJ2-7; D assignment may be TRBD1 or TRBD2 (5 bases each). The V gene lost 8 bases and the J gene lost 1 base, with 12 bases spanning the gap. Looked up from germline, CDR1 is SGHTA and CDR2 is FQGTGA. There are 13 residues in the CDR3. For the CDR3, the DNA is TGTGCCAGCCGGGACGCCTTTTCCTACGAGCAGTACTTC. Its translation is CASRDAFSYEQYF.

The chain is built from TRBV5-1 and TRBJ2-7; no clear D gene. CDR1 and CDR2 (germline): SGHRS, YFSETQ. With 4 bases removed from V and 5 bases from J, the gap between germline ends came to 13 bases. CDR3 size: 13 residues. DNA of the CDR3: TGCGCCAGCAGCCCCGGGCAGTCCCACGAGCAGTACTTC. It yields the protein CASSPGQSHEQYF.

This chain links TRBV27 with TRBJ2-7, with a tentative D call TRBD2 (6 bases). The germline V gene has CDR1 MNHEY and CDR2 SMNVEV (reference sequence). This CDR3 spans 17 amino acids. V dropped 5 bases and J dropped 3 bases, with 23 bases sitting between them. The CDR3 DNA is TGTGCCAGCAGTCCTCTGATTGGGGTAGCGGATTACTACGAGCAGTACTTC. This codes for CASSPLIGVADYYEQYF.

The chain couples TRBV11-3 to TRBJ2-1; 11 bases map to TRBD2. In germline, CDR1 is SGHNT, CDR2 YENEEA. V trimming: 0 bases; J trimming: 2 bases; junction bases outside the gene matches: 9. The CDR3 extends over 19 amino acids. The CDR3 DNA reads TGTGCCAGCAGCTTAGATCTGTCGACTAGCGGGACCCCCTACAATGAGCAGTTCTTC. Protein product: CASSLDLSTSGTPYNEQFF.

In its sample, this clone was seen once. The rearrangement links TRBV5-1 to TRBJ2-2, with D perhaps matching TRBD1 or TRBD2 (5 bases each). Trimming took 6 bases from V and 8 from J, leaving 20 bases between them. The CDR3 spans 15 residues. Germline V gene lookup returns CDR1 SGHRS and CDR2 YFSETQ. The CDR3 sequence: CASNLGTTEIGELFF. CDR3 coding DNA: TGCGCCAGCAATCTAGGGACCACCGAGATTGGGGAGCTGTTTTTT.

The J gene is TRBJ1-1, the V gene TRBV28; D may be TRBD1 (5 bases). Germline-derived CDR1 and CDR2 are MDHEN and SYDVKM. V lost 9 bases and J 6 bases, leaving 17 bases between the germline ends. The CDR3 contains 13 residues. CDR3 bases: TGTGCCAGTCGACAGACCCCCTGGGCTGAAGCTTTCTTT. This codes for CASRQTPWAEAFF.

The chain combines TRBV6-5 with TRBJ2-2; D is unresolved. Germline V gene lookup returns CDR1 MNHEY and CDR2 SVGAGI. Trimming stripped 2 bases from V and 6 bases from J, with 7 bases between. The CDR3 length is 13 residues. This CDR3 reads CASSYSLAGELFF. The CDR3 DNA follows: TGTGCCAGCAGTTACAGTCTTGCCGGGGAGCTGTTTTTT.

Here the CDR3 DNA reads TGTGCCAGCAGCGTCCGGGACAGGGTCTTCTCTGGGGCCAACGTCCTGACTTTC. Amino acids: CASSVRDRVFSGANVLTF. The chain couples TRBV9 to TRBJ2-6, with TRBD1 identical over 9 bases. The ends lost 2 bases at V and 0 bases at J; junction bases unmatched: 6. The CDR3 has 18 residues. Germline assignment: CDR1 SGDLS and CDR2 YYNGEE.

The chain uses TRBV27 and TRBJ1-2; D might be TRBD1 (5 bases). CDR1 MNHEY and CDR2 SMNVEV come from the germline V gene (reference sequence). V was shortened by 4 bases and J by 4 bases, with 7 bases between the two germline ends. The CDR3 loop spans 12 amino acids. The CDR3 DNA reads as TGTGCCAGCAGTTCAGGGCCCTATGGCTACACCTTC. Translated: CASSSGPYGYTF.